What follows are 24 T cell receptor beta chains derived from one specimen sequenced in a study of T cells in women clearing cervical HPV infection. Assay used: immunoSEQ multiplex PCR; TCRdb lists only in-frame clones, some missing. This table lists about 16,000 clones. The material sequenced was blood buffy coat. Receptor source: a woman aged 18-69 years with a cervical HPV16 infection that either progressed to CIN3+ or cleared (not recorded which).

Incomplete CDR3 DNA: TGCGCCAGCAGCTTGGGGGACAGCCCGAATCAGCCC. Its translation is CASSLGDSPNQP. In full, the CDR3 is CASSLGDSPNQPQHF. This rearrangement joins TRBV5-1 to TRBJ1-5, with 7 bases matching TRBD1. The read comes to an end 3 residues before the CDR3 does, leaving the germline J gene to fill in the end. With V trimmed by 0 bases and J by 4 bases, 4 bases remained unmatched. Germline V lookup: CDR1 SGHRS, CDR2 YFSETQ. The CDR3 length is 15 residues.

Note on this clone: The sequenced fragment ends 3 residues before the CDR3 boundary, so the rest is inferred from the germline J gene. This rearrangement joins TRBV6-2 or TRBV6-3 to TRBJ2-7, with no clear D. Between the trimmed V and J ends, which lost 6 bases and 3 bases, there was a span of 6 bases. The V gene's germline CDR1 is MNHEY and CDR2 SVGEGT. CDR3 length: 11 amino acids. The CDR3 DNA, read in part, is TGTGCCAGCAGGCGTAACTACGAG. It yields the protein CASRRNYE. The whole CDR3 protein reads CASRRNYEQYF.

To note about this clone: The read finishes 3 residues shy of the CDR3 end, and the germline J gene is used to complete it. The J gene is TRBJ2-3, the V gene TRBV2; no clear D. This CDR3 contains 16 residues. The germline gives CDR1 SNHLY, CDR2 FYNNEI. V was shortened by 2 bases and J by 4 bases, with 16 bases between the two germline ends. CDR3 DNA (partial): TGTGCCAGCAGTGAATTTATTCTGAGACGGGCAGATACG. It translates to CASSEFILRRADT. From start to end, the CDR3 is CASSEFILRRADTQYF.

Worth noting for this clone: The CDR3 end is not reached by the read, which stops 3 residues before it; the germline J gene fills it in. The chain employs TRBV19 and TRBJ1-2; possible D gene TRBD1, 6 bases. Trimming removed 4 bases at V and 4 bases at J, with 13 bases between. CDR1 is LNHDA, CDR2 SQIVND, per germline (reference sequence). CDR3 length equals 14 residues. The CDR3 DNA, read in part, is TGTGCCAGTAGTAAGGCGGGGGCTGGCTATGGC. Protein product: CASSKAGAGYG. The CDR3 in full is CASSKAGAGYGYTF. The entire variable domain, with the rest obtained from reference TRBV19 and TRBJ1-2, is as follows: DGGITQSPKYLFRKEGQNVTLSCEQNLNHDAMYWYRQDPGQGLRLIYYSQIVNDFQKGDIAEGYSVSREKKESFPLTVTSAQKNPTAFYLCASSKAGAGYGYTFGSGTRLTVV.

A remark on this clone: Read sequence stops 3 residues before the CDR3 end, and the germline J gene provides the missing end. The chain combines TRBV19 with TRBJ1-5, with 7 bases matching TRBD1. The CDR3 is 15 amino acids. J gave up 7 bases and V 3 bases, and 9 bases lay outside the gene matches. Per the germline V gene, CDR1 is LNHDA and CDR2 is SQIVND (reference sequence). Partial CDR3 DNA: TGTGCCAGTAGTATCGGAGGGGGCGCAGACCAGCCC. Translation gives CASSIGGGADQP. The CDR3, in full, reads CASSIGGGADQPQHF.

About this clone: Read data end 3 residues before the CDR3 end; the end is taken from the germline J gene. The gene calls are TRBV20-1 and TRBJ1-5; D is unclear. CDR1 is DFQATT, CDR2 SNEGSKA, per germline (reference sequence). V was shortened by 4 bases and J by 0 bases, with 10 bases between the two germline ends. There are 14 residues in the CDR3. The sequenced CDR3 bases are TGCAGTGCTATAGACTCTTCTAGCAATCAGCCC. Translation gives CSAIDSSSNQP. Given in full, the CDR3 is CSAIDSSSNQPQHF.

CDR3 in amino acids: CASSAGTGVYGYTF. The DNA read from the CDR3 is TGTGCCAGCAGCGCCGGGACAGGGGTCTATGGC. This chain uses TRBV7-9 with TRBJ1-2; TRBD1 matches at 10 bases. The read finishes 3 residues shy of the CDR3 end, and the germline J gene is used to complete it. J lost 4 bases, V lost 5 bases, and 4 bases had no gene match. Germline lookup yields CDR1 SEHNR and CDR2 FQNEAQ (reference sequence). This CDR3 is 14 amino acids long.

As to this clone: The read finishes 3 residues shy of the CDR3 end, and the germline J gene is used to complete it. The J gene is TRBJ2-1, the V gene TRBV7-3; 9 positions match TRBD1. Germline loops: CDR1 SGHTA, CDR2 FQGTGA. V was clipped by 3 bases and J by 2 bases; unmatched bases: 2. This CDR3 spans 15 amino acids. This chain's CDR3 is CASSLDRGPYNEQFF. CDR3 bases read: TGTGCCAGCAGCTTGGACAGGGGTCCCTACAATGAG.

About this clone: Read sequence stops 3 residues before the CDR3 end, and the germline J gene provides the missing end. The V and J genes are TRBV10-3 and TRBJ1-6; D ambiguous. The germline CDR1 and CDR2 sequences are ENHRY and SYGVKD. V lost 2 bases, J lost 7 bases, and 6 bases lay in between. CDR3 length: 13 residues. The sequenced part of the CDR3 DNA is TGTGCCATCAGTGAGCTACCAAATTCACCC. It codes for CAISELPNSP. The entire CDR3 reads CAISELPNSPLHF.

Comments on this clone: The CDR3 end falls 3 residues outside the read, so it is completed with the germline J gene. The chain combines TRBV13 with TRBJ1-4; D is possibly TRBD1 (6 bases). The CDR3 runs to 13 residues. V lost 5 bases and J 10 bases, leaving 14 bases between the germline ends. Germline V CDR1 and CDR2: PRHDT, FYEKMQ (reference sequence). CDR3 in amino acids: CASSIRQVGKLFF. The part of the CDR3 DNA that was read is TGTGCCAGCAGCATAAGACAGGTCGGAAAA.

Comment on this clone: The read stops 3 residues short of the end of the CDR3; the missing end is completed from the germline J gene. The chain carries TRBV16 and TRBJ2-1; D possibly corresponds to TRBD1 (6 bases). Per germline, CDR1 KGHSY and CDR2 FQNENV. The CDR3 loop spans 13 amino acids. Trimming left V 4 bases short and J 4 bases short, with 8 bases between. This CDR3 is CASSLDRYNEQFF. The sequenced CDR3 bases are TGTGCCAGCAGCCTCGACAGGTACAATGAG.

In regard to this clone: Sequencing ends 3 residues short of the CDR3 end; the germline J gene provides the rest. The chain links TRBV12-3 or TRBV12-4 to TRBJ2-3; the match to TRBD2 covers 7 bases. The trim removed 2 bases at V and 7 bases at J, leaving 6 bases unmatched. The CDR3 has 14 amino acids. The CDR3 is CASSLKLAPYTQYF. The CDR3 bases that were read are TGTGCCAGCAGTTTAAAACTAGCGCCCTATACG.

In regard to this clone: At one of its ends the junction is not consistent with the germline gene, which may arise from a read error. The DNA ends 3 residues before the CDR3 does, and the rest of the CDR3 is filled in from the germline J gene. Other DNA sequences in the same sample also yield this CDR3. This chain joins TRBV18 and TRBJ1-1; D perhaps matches TRBD1 (6 bases). The germline V gene has CDR1 KGHSH and CDR2 LQKENI. The CDR3 has 13 residues. The CDR3 loop reads CASSQDRNTEAFF. The sequenced part of the CDR3 DNA is TGTGCCAGCTCTCAAGACAGGAACACTGAG.

With respect to this clone: The CDR3 goes on 3 residues after the read ends, and that part is filled in from the germline J gene. The chain uses TRBV7-9 and TRBJ1-4, with 9 bases identical to TRBD1. The germline V gene encodes CDR1 SEHNR and CDR2 FQNEAQ (reference sequence). The CDR3 loop spans 15 amino acids. J lost 8 bases, V lost 5 bases, and 9 bases had no gene match. The sequenced CDR3 bases are TGTGCCAGCAGCGCGGGACAGGGATGGGTAGAAAAA. Its protein product is CASSAGQGWVEK. The whole CDR3 reads CASSAGQGWVEKLFF.

Remarks on this clone: The read stops 3 residues short of the end of the CDR3; the missing end is completed from the germline J gene. The gene calls are TRBV10-3 and TRBJ2-7; D perhaps matches TRBD1 (5 bases). CDR1 ENHRY and CDR2 SYGVKD come from the germline V gene. The V gene lost 0 bases and the J gene lost 6 bases, with 27 bases spanning the gap. The CDR3 contains 19 residues. The part of the CDR3 DNA that was read is TGTGCCATCAGTGAGTCGACGATGGGGCTGTTTTTCCGAAAGGCCGAG. Its protein is CAISESTMGLFFRKAE. Given in full, the CDR3 is CAISESTMGLFFRKAEQYF.

For this clone: The CDR3 is cut off 3 residues early in the read; its end comes from the germline J gene. The rearrangement uses TRBV19 and TRBJ1-2, with D perhaps TRBD1 (5 bases). This CDR3 comprises 13 residues. Trimming cost V 2 bases and J 7 bases, with 11 bases left between them. CDR1 LNHDA and CDR2 SQIVND come from the germline V gene (reference sequence). The part of the CDR3 DNA that was read is TGTGCCAGTAGTATATACGGGGGAAGTGGC. Translation: CASSIYGGSG. The CDR3 in full is CASSIYGGSGYTF.

Comment on this clone: Read sequence stops 3 residues before the CDR3 end, and the germline J gene provides the missing end. This sequence joins TRBV20-1 and TRBJ2-1, with no clear D. The V gene's germline CDR1 is DFQATT and CDR2 SNEGSKA (reference sequence). V dropped 3 bases and J dropped 0 bases, with 9 bases sitting between them. The CDR3 contains 14 residues. The sequenced part of the CDR3 DNA is TGCAGTGCTAGGGCAGGTTTCTCCTACAATGAG. Encoded protein: CSARAGFSYNE. The whole CDR3 protein is CSARAGFSYNEQFF.

Worth noting for this clone: Read sequence stops 3 residues before the CDR3 end, and the germline J gene provides the missing end. The chain couples TRBV20-1 to TRBJ1-3; D gene ambiguous. The CDR3 covers 13 residues. V lost 3 bases and J 0 bases, leaving 6 bases between the germline ends. CDR1 is DFQATT and CDR2 is SNEGSKA in the germline V gene (reference sequence). CDR3 region: CSASTVSGNTIYF. The sequenced CDR3 bases are TGCAGTGCTAGCACGGTCTCTGGAAACACC.

Concerning this clone: The CDR3 end is not reached by the read, which stops 3 residues before it; the germline J gene fills it in. J is TRBJ2-3 and V is TRBV5-1; tentatively, D is TRBD2 (7 bases). This CDR3 region has 15 residues. Germline loops: CDR1 SGHRS, CDR2 YFSETQ. The V end was cut by 1 base, the J end by 0 bases, with 9 bases between. CDR3 sequence reads: CASSLRGGSTDTQYF. The sequenced part of the CDR3 DNA is TGCGCCAGCAGCTTGCGCGGGGGCAGCACAGATACG. The whole variable domain, filled in from reference TRBV5-1 and TRBJ2-3, reads KAGVTQTPRYLIKTRGQQVTLSCSPISGHRSVSWYQQTPGQGLQFLFEYFSETQRNKGNFPGRFSGRQFSNSRSEMNVSTLELGDSALYLCASSLRGGSTDTQYFGPGTRLTVL.

A word on this clone: The read ends 3 residues before the CDR3 terminus; that terminus is restored from the germline J gene. The chain combines TRBV20-1 with TRBJ2-7; maybe TRBD2 (5 bases). Germline V gene data show CDR1 as DFQATT and CDR2 as SNEGSKA (reference sequence). V dropped 3 bases and J dropped 3 bases, with 9 bases sitting between them. The length of the CDR3 is 12 residues. The covered CDR3 bases are TGCAGTGCTAGTACTAGTTTCTACGAG. Protein sequence: CSASTSFYE. The complete CDR3 sequence is CSASTSFYEQYF.

By frequency, this clone is medium-sized (0.01 to 0.1%). The read ends 3 residues shy of where the CDR3 ends; the end is completed using the germline J gene. The chain carries TRBV6-2 or TRBV6-3 and TRBJ2-6, with D unresolved. The V end lost 2 bases, the J end lost 1 base, and 9 bases lay between the germline ends. The CDR3 runs to 16 residues. Germline CDR1 MNHEY, CDR2 SVGEGT. CDR3 sequence reads: CASSYESRSGANVLTF. The part of the CDR3 DNA that was read is TGTGCCAGCAGTTACGAATCACGGTCTGGGGCCAACGTC.

Turning to this clone: The observed sequence ends 3 residues before the CDR3 terminus, with the missing tail filled in from the germline J gene. The chain links TRBV11-3 to TRBJ1-3; D is perhaps TRBD1 (6 bases). Germline CDR1 reads SGHNT; CDR2 reads YENEEA. The CDR3 runs 14 residues. V was pared by 5 bases and J by 0 bases, with 8 bases between. The covered CDR3 bases are TGTGCCAGCAGCCTGGACAGCTCTGGAAACACC. Translated: CASSLDSSGNT. The whole CDR3 protein is CASSLDSSGNTIYF.

Comments on this clone: Coverage ceases 3 residues before the CDR3 finishes, and the germline J gene fills in the end. V usage is TRBV20-1 and J usage is TRBJ1-5; D is undetermined. The CDR3 length is 13 residues. Trimming shortened V by 1 base and J by 4 bases, and 8 bases separated the two germline ends. Per germline, CDR1 DFQATT and CDR2 SNEGSKA (reference sequence). The CDR3 reads CSARVYGNQPQHF. The sequenced CDR3 bases are TGCAGTGCTAGAGTTTACGGTAATCAGCCC.

In terms of frequency, this clone is large. The CDR3 is cut off 3 residues early in the read; its end comes from the germline J gene. The chain has TRBV11-2 and TRBJ1-2; D ambiguous. Germline-derived CDR1 and CDR2 are SGHAT and FQNNGV. The CDR3 is 11 residues long. V was pared by 4 bases and J by 7 bases, with 7 bases between. This chain's CDR3 is CASSYRSGYTF. The CDR3 bases that were read are TGTGCCAGCAGCTATAGATCTGGC.